This T cell receptor beta chain was retrieved from a study of control samples from healthy donors and cancer patients. Only in-frame clones appear in the TCRdb table, and some are missing; sequencing was by immunoSEQ multiplex PCR. The table records approximately 170,000 clones, around 91% of them present only once. This clone was seen a single time. CDR1 is KGHSH and CDR2 is LQKENI in the germline V gene. The V and J ends lost 2 bases and 2 bases respectively, with 3 bases between them. The CDR3 loop spans 12 amino acids. This clonotype was obtained from a woman aged 45-65 years in good health. The specimen sequenced was blood. The chain carries TRBV18 and TRBJ2-5; D is uncertain. CDR3 region: CASSPTQETQYF. CDR3 nucleotide sequence: TGTGCCAGCTCACCAACGCAAGAGACCCAGTACTTC.